The sequence of this T cell receptor (beta chain) was determined in a study of CD8+CD57+ T cells in acquired aplastic anemia. Across the study: DNA recovered from sorted CD4+ and CD8+ cells had a mean of roughly 3 ug. Whole-study results and caveats: Patients had twenty-nine CD8+ CDR3 sequences in common with controls (the shared set). In CD8+ cells, Simpson's diversity showed no significant difference between patients and controls.

The CDR3 has 14 amino acids. Germline V CDR1 and CDR2: SGHRS, YFSETQ. On this clonotype: Its specificity is unknown.

TCR beta VDJ and CDR3 were profiled, and genomic DNA was the template. MiXCR, applied by TCRdb to the reads, yields one record per CDR3 protein. The sample yields about 190,000 distinct CDR3 sequences, 50% to 75% seen once. The material sequenced was sorted CD4+, CD8+, or CD8+CD57+ T cells (not recorded which) from PBMCs. The receptor comes from a human donor with severe aplastic anemia or a healthy control (not recorded which). The rearrangement uses TRBV5-1 and TRBJ2-5; 8 nucleotides align to TRBD1. Near its end, the DNA agrees better with TRBJ2-1, so the J call may be wrong. The CDR3 spells CASSLGQGFDYQFF. The CDR3, as DNA: TGCGCCAGCAGCTTGGGACAGGGGTTCGATTACCAGTTCTTC.